This TCR beta chain was recovered during a study of CD4 and CD8 cells across lung adenocarcinoma regions. The patients had localized lung adenocarcinoma, a non-small cell subtype. A single record per CDR3 protein comes from TCRdb applying MiXCR to the PCR reads. Of 7,500 to 10,000 distinct CDR3 sequences in the sample, 51% were seen once. Germline assignment: CDR1 MNHEY and CDR2 SMNVEV (reference sequence). V gave up 5 bases and J gave up 1 base, with 10 bases separating them. CDR3 size: 14 residues. The sequence was collected from a male donor with lung adenocarcinoma. The CD4 and CD8 labels of this study may be unreliable. Sequencing input: CD4+ T cells from the margin of a lung tumor. The chain recombines TRBV27 with TRBJ2-3; no clear D. The CDR3 bases are TGTGCCAGCAGTACCCTAGGACGCACAGATACGCAGTATTTT. Translation: CASSTLGRTDTQYF.